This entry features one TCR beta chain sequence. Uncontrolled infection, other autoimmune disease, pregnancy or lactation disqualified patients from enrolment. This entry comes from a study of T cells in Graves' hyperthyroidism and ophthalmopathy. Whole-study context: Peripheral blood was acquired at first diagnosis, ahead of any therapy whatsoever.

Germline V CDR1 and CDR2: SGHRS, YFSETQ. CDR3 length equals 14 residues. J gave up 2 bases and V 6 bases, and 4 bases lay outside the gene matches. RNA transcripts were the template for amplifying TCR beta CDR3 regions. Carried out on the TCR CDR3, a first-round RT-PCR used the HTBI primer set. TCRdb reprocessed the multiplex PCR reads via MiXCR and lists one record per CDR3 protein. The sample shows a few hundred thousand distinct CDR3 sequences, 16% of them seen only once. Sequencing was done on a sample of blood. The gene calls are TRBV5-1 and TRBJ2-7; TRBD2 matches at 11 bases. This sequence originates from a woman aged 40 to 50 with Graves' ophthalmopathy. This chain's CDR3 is CASTELAGAYEQYF. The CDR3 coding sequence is TGCGCCAGCACCGAACTAGCGGGAGCCTACGAGCAGTACTTC.